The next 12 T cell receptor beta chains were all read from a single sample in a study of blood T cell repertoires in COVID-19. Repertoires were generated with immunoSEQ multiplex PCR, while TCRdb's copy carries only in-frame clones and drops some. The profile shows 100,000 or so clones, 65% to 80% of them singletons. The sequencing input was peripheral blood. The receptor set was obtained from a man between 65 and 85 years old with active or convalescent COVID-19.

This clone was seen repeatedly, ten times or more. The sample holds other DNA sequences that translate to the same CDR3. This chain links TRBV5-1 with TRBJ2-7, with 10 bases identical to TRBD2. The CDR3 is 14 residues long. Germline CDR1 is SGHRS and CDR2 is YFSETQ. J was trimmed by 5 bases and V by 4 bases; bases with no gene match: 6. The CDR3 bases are TGCGCCAGCAGCGTGGGAGCGGGGGGGCACGAGCAGTACTTC. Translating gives CASSVGAGGHEQYF.

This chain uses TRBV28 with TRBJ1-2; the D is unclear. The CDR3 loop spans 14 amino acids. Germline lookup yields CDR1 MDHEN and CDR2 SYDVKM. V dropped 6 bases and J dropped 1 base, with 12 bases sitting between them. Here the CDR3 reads CASSSPPGNYGYTF. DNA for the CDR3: TGTGCCAGCAGCTCCCCACCGGGTAACTATGGCTACACCTTC.

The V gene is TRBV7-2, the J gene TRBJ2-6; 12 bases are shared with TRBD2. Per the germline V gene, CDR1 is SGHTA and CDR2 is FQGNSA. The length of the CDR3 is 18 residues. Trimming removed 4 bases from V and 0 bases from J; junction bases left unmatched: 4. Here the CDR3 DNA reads TGTGCCAGCAGCTCCGGACTAGCGGGGCTCTCTGGGGCCAACGTCCTGACTTTC. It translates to CASSSGLAGLSGANVLTF.

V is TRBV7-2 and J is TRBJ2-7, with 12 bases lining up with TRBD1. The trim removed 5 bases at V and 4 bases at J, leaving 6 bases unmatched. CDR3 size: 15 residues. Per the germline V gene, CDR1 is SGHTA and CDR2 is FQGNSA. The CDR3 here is CASSIKGQGAYEQYF. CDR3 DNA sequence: TGTGCCAGCAGCATTAAGGGACAGGGGGCGTACGAGCAGTACTTC. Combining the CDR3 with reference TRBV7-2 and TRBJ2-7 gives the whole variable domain GAGVSQSPSNKVTEKGKDVELRCDPISGHTALYWYRQSLGQGLEFLIYFQGNSAPDKSGLPSDRFSAERTGGSVSTLTIQRTQQEDSAVYLCASSIKGQGAYEQYFGPGTRLTVT.

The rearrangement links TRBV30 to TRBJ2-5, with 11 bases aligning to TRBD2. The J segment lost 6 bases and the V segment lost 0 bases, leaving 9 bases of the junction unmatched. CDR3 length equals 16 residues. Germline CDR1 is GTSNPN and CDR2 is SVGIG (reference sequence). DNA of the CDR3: TGTGCCTGGAGTGTTTTTATAGCGGGGGGGCATCAGACCCAGTACTTC. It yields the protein CAWSVFIAGGHQTQYF.

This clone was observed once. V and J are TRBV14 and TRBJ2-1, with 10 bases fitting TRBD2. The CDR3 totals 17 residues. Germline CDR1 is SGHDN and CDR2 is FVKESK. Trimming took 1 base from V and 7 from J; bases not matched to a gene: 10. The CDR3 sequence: CASSQGGAGGWGNEQFF. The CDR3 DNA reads TGTGCCAGCAGCCAAGGTGGAGCGGGAGGGTGGGGGAATGAGCAGTTCTTC. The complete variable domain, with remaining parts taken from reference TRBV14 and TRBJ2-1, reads EAGVTQFPSHSVIEKGQTVTLRCDPISGHDNLYWYRRVMGKEIKFLLHFVKESKQDESGMPNNRFLAERTGGTYSTLKVQPAELEDSGVYFCASSQGGAGGWGNEQFFGPGTRLTVL.

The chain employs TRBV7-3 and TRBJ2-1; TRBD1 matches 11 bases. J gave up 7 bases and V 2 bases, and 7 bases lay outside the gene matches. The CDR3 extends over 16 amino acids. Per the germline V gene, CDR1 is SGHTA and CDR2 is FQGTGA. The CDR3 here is CASSLLGDRGRNEQFF. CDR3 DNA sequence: TGTGCCAGCAGCTTATTAGGGGACAGGGGGAGAAATGAGCAGTTCTTC. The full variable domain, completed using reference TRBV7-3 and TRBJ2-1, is GAGVSQTPSNKVTEKGKYVELRCDPISGHTALYWYRQSLGQGPEFLIYFQGTGAADDSGLPNDRFFAVRPEGSVSTLKIQRTERGDSAVYLCASSLLGDRGRNEQFFGPGTRLTVL.

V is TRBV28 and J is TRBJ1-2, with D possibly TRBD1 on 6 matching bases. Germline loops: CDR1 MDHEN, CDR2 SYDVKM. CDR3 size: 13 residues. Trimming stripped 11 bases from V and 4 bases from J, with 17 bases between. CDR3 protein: CAGGLGGPYGYTF. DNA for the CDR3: TGTGCCGGGGGCCTGGGGGGGCCCTATGGCTACACCTTC.

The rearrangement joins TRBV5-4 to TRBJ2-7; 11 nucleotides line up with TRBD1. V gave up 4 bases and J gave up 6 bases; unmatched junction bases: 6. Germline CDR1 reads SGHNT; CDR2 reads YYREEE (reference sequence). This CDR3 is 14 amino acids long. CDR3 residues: CASSQGQGDREQYF. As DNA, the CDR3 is TGTGCCAGCAGCCAGGGACAGGGGGATCGCGAGCAGTACTTC.

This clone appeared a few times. CDR3 region: CASSLDHHGQRTEAFF. DNA for the CDR3: TGTGCCAGCAGCTTAGATCACCACGGACAGCGCACTGAAGCTTTCTTT. The chain carries TRBV11-2 and TRBJ1-1, with D possibly TRBD1 on 6 matching bases. The CDR3 sequence is 16 residues long. Per germline, CDR1 SGHAT and CDR2 FQNNGV. The germline V and J ends were trimmed by 0 bases and 4 bases, with 15 bases remaining between them.

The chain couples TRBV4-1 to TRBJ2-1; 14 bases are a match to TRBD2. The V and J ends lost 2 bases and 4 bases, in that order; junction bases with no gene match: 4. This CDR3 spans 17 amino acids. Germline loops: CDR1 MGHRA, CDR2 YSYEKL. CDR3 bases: TGCGCCAGCAGCCAAAGGACTAGCGGGAGGCGGTACAATGAGCAGTTCTTC. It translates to CASSQRTSGRRYNEQFF.

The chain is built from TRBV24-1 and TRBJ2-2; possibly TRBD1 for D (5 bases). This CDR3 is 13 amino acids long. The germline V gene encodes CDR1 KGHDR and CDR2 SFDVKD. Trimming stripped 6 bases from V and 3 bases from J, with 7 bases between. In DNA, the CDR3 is TGTGCCACCAGTCTAGGGGACACCGGGGAGCTGTTTTTT. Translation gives CATSLGDTGELFF.